Sequencing of this TCR beta chain was carried out in a study of molecular identifiers for immune sequencing clone quantification. V gave up 6 bases and J gave up 1 base, with 13 bases separating them. CDR3 length equals 14 residues. Germline CDR1 and CDR2: DFQATT and SNEGSKA (reference sequence). TCRdb reprocessed the PCR reads via MiXCR and lists one record per CDR3 protein. In the table there are approximately 97,000 distinct CDR3 sequences, roughly 24% of which are singletons. In its sample, this clonotype was seen many times. The rearrangement links TRBV20-1 to TRBJ2-1; the D gene is possibly TRBD2 (5 bases). This receptor was taken from a human donor in good health. Some libraries in this study had Jurkat cell RNA spiked in. The sequencing sample was made of naive CD8+ T cells from blood, with Jurkat cell RNA spiked in. The subset was: FACS-sorted CD8+CD4-CCR7+CD45RA+ naive T cells. The CDR3 here is CSATRELSYNEQFF. The CDR3 DNA reads TGCAGTGCAACAAGGGAGCTGTCCTACAATGAGCAGTTCTTC.